This TCR beta chain was sequenced during a study of blood T cell repertoires in COVID-19. Overall study: Material from acute and convalescent COVID-19 was sourced from the United States, Italy and Spain. PBMCs, B-cell-depleted T cells, or T cells provided the cDNA or gDNA that made up the material.

In the source study's methods: Researchers report that nucleated cell counts were estimated from reference gene primer amplification. Clones were read by immunoSEQ multiplex PCR, and TCRdb kept only the in-frame ones, dropping some. V and J calls and clone size are as listed in that table; D and trimming were resolved from the DNA. This table holds around 620,000 clones, approximately 90% found once. The CDR3 totals 13 residues. Per germline, CDR1 WNHNN and CDR2 SYGVQD (reference sequence). The germline V and J ends were trimmed by 4 bases and 4 bases, with 10 bases remaining between them. The TCR originated in a woman younger than 30 with acute or convalescent COVID-19. The chain has TRBV10-1 and TRBJ1-2, with D hard to call. The sequencing input was peripheral blood. As DNA, the CDR3 is TGCGCCAGCAGTGTACGACTGATCTATGGCTACACCTTC. Translating it yields CASSVRLIYGYTF.